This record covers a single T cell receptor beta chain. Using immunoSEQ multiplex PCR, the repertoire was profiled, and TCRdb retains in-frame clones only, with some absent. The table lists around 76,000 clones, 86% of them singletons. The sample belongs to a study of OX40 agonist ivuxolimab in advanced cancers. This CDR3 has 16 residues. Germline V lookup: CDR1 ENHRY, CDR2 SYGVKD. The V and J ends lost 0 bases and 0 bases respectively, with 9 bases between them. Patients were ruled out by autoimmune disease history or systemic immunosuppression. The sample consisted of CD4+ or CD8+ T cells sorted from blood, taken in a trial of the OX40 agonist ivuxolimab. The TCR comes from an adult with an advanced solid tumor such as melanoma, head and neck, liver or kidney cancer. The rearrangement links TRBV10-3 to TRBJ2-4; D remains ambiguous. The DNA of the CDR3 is TGTGCCATCAGTGAGTCGACTGTCTTAGCCAAAAACATTCAGTACTTC. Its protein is CAISESTVLAKNIQYF.